A single count supports the clone carrying this T cell receptor beta chain. The antigen is not known. This entry belongs to a study of CD8+ T cells in alopecia areata. The study's findings and limits: There were many expanded lesional clones persisting in scalp and blood during tofacitinib. Because of a solitary nonresponder, the connection of baseline CD8+ expansion to response stays uncertain. Scalp clonality decreased significantly with tofacitinib, and so did expanded CD8+ clones among the top 100.

Treatment in this sample: oral pan-JAK inhibitor, 5-10 mg twice daily. Specimens obtained from alopecia areata patients comprised lesional scalp punch biopsies and peripheral blood. Extraction and reverse transcription of RNA yielded cDNA as the sequencing template. Profiling relied on immunoSEQ multiplex PCR, and the TCRdb table lists in-frame clones only, not all of them. Of about 260,000 clones listed, 45% to 70% are singletons. The CDR3 extends over 13 amino acids. Germline loops: CDR1 GTSNPN, CDR2 SVGIG (reference sequence). V was shortened by 2 bases and J by 0 bases, with 5 bases between the two germline ends.

The J gene is TRBJ2-1, the V gene TRBV30; D is unresolved. This specimen was CD4+ T cells sorted from blood, taken around week 52, from a patient treated with tofacitinib. The receptor's source is a human donor with alopecia areata. The CDR3 sequence: CAWSQGSYNEQFF. The DNA for the CDR3 is TGTGCCTGGAGTCAAGGCTCCTACAATGAGCAGTTCTTC.